These 17 T cell receptor beta chains came from one sample sequenced in a study of cytomegalovirus exposure and HLA in healthy donors. In the PCR, 60 Vbeta and 13 Jbeta primers were used. The assay was immunoSEQ multiplex PCR, and TCRdb's table has in-frame clones only and misses some. The sample has about 96,000 clones; under 85% are singletons. Sequences were obtained from PBMCs. These receptors came from a woman in her seventies in good health and CMV-seropositive.

This clone was recorded only once. This sequence joins TRBV5-1 and TRBJ2-1; D not certain. Germline lookup yields CDR1 SGHRS and CDR2 YFSETQ. CDR3 length: 14 amino acids. The V end lost 3 bases, the J end lost 10 bases, and 17 bases lay between the germline ends. The CDR3 DNA is TGCGCCAGCAGCTCCTTCCCTGGAGTTGGCGAGCAGTTCTTC. Encoded protein: CASSSFPGVGEQFF. Looking up the rest from reference TRBV5-1 and TRBJ2-1 gives the full variable domain: KAGVTQTPRYLIKTRGQQVTLSCSPISGHRSVSWYQQTPGQGLQFLFEYFSETQRNKGNFPGRFSGRQFSNSRSEMNVSTLELGDSALYLCASSSFPGVGEQFFGPGTRLTVL.

This clone was observed a handful of times. The chain carries TRBV19 and TRBJ2-3; D is ambiguous. This CDR3 has 14 residues. Per the germline V gene, CDR1 is LNHDA and CDR2 is SQIVND (reference sequence). Trimming pared 2 bases from V and 3 bases from J, leaving 9 bases between. In DNA, the CDR3 is TGTGCCAGTAGTATATCTAGGTGGACAGATACGCAGTATTTT. Translating gives CASSISRWTDTQYF.

The rearrangement uses TRBV27 and TRBJ2-7, with D perhaps matching TRBD2 (6 bases). Germline assignment: CDR1 MNHEY and CDR2 SMNVEV (reference sequence). The CDR3 covers 15 residues. The germline V and J ends were trimmed by 0 bases and 1 base, with 10 bases remaining between them. In DNA form, the CDR3 reads TGTGCCAGCAGTTTATCTGGCGGGACTTCCTACGAGCAGTACTTC. Translation: CASSLSGGTSYEQYF.

The chain joins TRBV28 to TRBJ2-1; the D gene is possibly TRBD1 (6 bases). V shed 3 bases and J shed 8 bases, with 17 bases lying between them. The length of the CDR3 is 15 residues. Germline lookup yields CDR1 MDHEN and CDR2 SYDVKM. DNA of the CDR3: TGTGCCAGCAGTTTTCTAGGGTCAGGGGCAGATGAGCAGTTCTTC. Translation: CASSFLGSGADEQFF.

This clone showed up just a few times. The V gene is TRBV6-5, the J gene TRBJ1-1; D not certain. V lost 6 bases and J lost 0, with 8 bases in between. The germline V gene encodes CDR1 MNHEY and CDR2 SVGAGI. The CDR3 is made up of 13 amino acids. The CDR3 loop is CASRVLMNTEAFF. As DNA, the CDR3 is TGTGCCAGCAGGGTACTCATGAACACTGAAGCTTTCTTT.

The chain has TRBV29-1 and TRBJ2-5; a weak D match, TRBD2 (6 bases). This CDR3 is built from 12 residues. The V gene lost 5 bases and the J gene lost 2 bases, with 9 bases spanning the gap. Germline V gene data show CDR1 as SQVTM and CDR2 as ANQGSEA. CDR3 in DNA: TGCAGCGTTTCCGGGACTCAAGAGACCCAGTACTTC. This sequence encodes CSVSGTQETQYF. The variable domain in full, with the rest retrieved from reference TRBV29-1 and TRBJ2-5, is SAVISQKPSRDICQRGTSLTIQCQVDSQVTMMFWYRQQPGQSLTLIATANQGSEATYESGFVIDKFPISRPNLTFSTLTVSNMSPEDSSIYLCSVSGTQETQYFGPGTRLLVL.

The chain joins TRBV10-1 to TRBJ2-7; D gene uncertain. The CDR3 runs to 15 residues. Germline CDR1 and CDR2: WNHNN and SYGVQD (reference sequence). V was trimmed by 2 bases and J by 0 bases, leaving 11 bases between them. Written as DNA, the CDR3 is TGCGCCAGCAGTGAGCGGCTCGGAGACTCCTACGAGCAGTACTTC. Amino acid sequence: CASSERLGDSYEQYF.

As for this clone: A junction boundary mismatches the germline segment, possibly from a read error. The V gene is TRBV5-6, the J gene TRBJ2-7; D gene unclear. This CDR3 region has 12 residues. Germline CDR1 is SGHDT and CDR2 is YYEEEE. The CDR3 DNA reads as TGTGCCAGCAGCTTCTCATATACATCTCAGGACTTC. It translates to CASSFSYTSQDF.

The chain has TRBV23-1 and TRBJ2-1; 11 positions match TRBD2. TRBV23-1 is marked as an open reading frame, function uncertain. CDR3 length equals 17 residues. V lost 6 bases, J lost 0 bases, and 7 bases stayed unmatched. CDR3 amino acids: CASSPDLAGGSYNEQFF. CDR3 DNA sequence: TGCGCCAGCAGCCCCGATCTAGCGGGAGGCTCCTACAATGAGCAGTTCTTC.

This rearrangement joins TRBV10-1 to TRBJ2-2; weak D call: TRBD1 (6 bases). Per germline, CDR1 WNHNN and CDR2 SYGVQD (reference sequence). The CDR3 sequence is 15 residues long. Trimming cost V 3 bases and J 0 bases, with 8 bases left between them. The DNA for the CDR3 is TGCGCCAGCAGTGATGGGGGCACGAACACCGGGGAGCTGTTTTTT. Its translation is CASSDGGTNTGELFF.

V and J are TRBV9 and TRBJ1-6, with D hard to call. V shed 0 bases and J shed 3 bases, with 7 bases lying between them. The CDR3 contains 15 residues. Germline V CDR1 and CDR2: SGDLS, YYNGEE. The CDR3 here is CASSVGSNYNSPLHF. The CDR3 bases are TGTGCCAGCAGCGTAGGGTCTAACTATAATTCACCCCTCCACTTT.

The V gene is TRBV19, the J gene TRBJ1-1; the D gene is possibly TRBD1 (6 bases). V was pared by 11 bases and J by 7 bases, with 23 bases between. Per germline, CDR1 LNHDA and CDR2 SQIVND (reference sequence). This CDR3 comprises 14 residues. The CDR3 spells CAAAPGTSTIEAFF. The CDR3 nucleotides are TGTGCCGCGGCCCCCGGGACAAGCACAATTGAAGCTTTCTTT. Using reference TRBV19 and TRBJ1-1 for the parts outside the CDR3, the full variable domain is DGGITQSPKYLFRKEGQNVTLSCEQNLNHDAMYWYRQDPGQGLRLIYYSQIVNDFQKGDIAEGYSVSREKKESFPLTVTSAQKNPTAFYLCAAAPGTSTIEAFFGQGTRLTVV.

This clone was seen a handful of times. The rearrangement uses TRBV5-1 and TRBJ1-4; D is ambiguous. The V end lost 4 bases, the J end lost 5 bases, and 12 bases lay between the germline ends. The V gene's germline CDR1 is SGHRS and CDR2 YFSETQ. CDR3 length equals 14 residues. CDR3 sequence (DNA): TGCGCCAGCAGCCCGAGGCTGAGCAATGAAAAACTGTTTTTT. Its protein product is CASSPRLSNEKLFF.

This sequence joins TRBV12-5 and TRBJ2-5; possible D gene TRBD2, 6 bases. The germline CDR1 and CDR2 sequences are LGHNT and FRNRAP. Between the trimmed V and J ends, which lost 1 base and 9 bases, there was a span of 9 bases. This CDR3 is 12 amino acids long. CDR3 protein: CASGLDSGAQYF. For the CDR3, the DNA is TGTGCTAGTGGTTTGGATTCGGGGGCCCAGTACTTC.

The rearrangement joins TRBV20-1 to TRBJ2-1; D gene unclear. From germline, CDR1 is DFQATT and CDR2 SNEGSKA (reference sequence). The CDR3 length is 11 residues. Trimming took 2 bases from V and 4 from J, leaving 3 bases between them. CDR3 coding DNA: TGCAGTGCTAGACCGTACAATGAGCAGTTCTTC. This sequence encodes CSARPYNEQFF.

CDR3 region: CASSRSLPLLRGANYGYTF. The CDR3 bases are TGCGCCAGCAGCCGATCCCTACCCCTTTTAAGGGGCGCCAACTATGGCTACACCTTC. The J gene is TRBJ1-2, the V gene TRBV4-1; possible D gene TRBD1, 5 bases. From germline, CDR1 is MGHRA and CDR2 YSYEKL. The CDR3 covers 19 residues. Trimming took off 4 bases at V and 2 bases at J, with 26 bases between the two ends.

The chain couples TRBV28 to TRBJ1-6, with unresolved D. The V end was cut by 5 bases, the J end by 0 bases, with 8 bases between. Per germline, CDR1 MDHEN and CDR2 SYDVKM. The CDR3 loop spans 15 amino acids. CDR3 residues: CASSKRSSYNSPLHF. The CDR3 coding sequence is TGTGCCAGCAGTAAAAGGAGCTCCTATAATTCACCCCTCCACTTT. The full variable domain, with the rest looked up from reference TRBV28 and TRBJ1-6, is DVKVTQSSRYLVKRTGEKVFLECVQDMDHENMFWYRQDPGLGLRLIYFSYDVKMKEKGDIPEGYSVSREKKERFSLILESASTNQTSMYLCASSKRSSYNSPLHFGNGTRLTVT.